One sample yielded the 32 T cell receptor beta chains listed below, sequenced in a study of OX40 agonist ivuxolimab in advanced cancers. Libraries were prepared by immunoSEQ multiplex PCR; TCRdb keeps only in-frame clonotypes and omits some of them. The sample lists about 37,000 clones, approximately 80% seen once, with 20% to 25% in the top ten. Sequences were derived from CD4+ or CD8+ T cells sorted from blood, sampled in a trial of the OX40 agonist ivuxolimab. These receptors were taken from an adult with an advanced solid tumor such as melanoma, head and neck, liver or kidney cancer.

The rearrangement links TRBV28 to TRBJ2-7, with TRBD2 as a possible D gene (5 bases). The germline V gene encodes CDR1 MDHEN and CDR2 SYDVKM. V was cut by 5 bases and J by 4 bases, with 9 bases left in between. The CDR3 contains 12 residues. The CDR3 DNA is TGTGCCAGCAGTGAAACTAGTTACGAGCAGTACTTC. It codes for CASSETSYEQYF. Using reference TRBV28 and TRBJ2-7 for the parts outside the CDR3, the full variable domain is DVKVTQSSRYLVKRTGEKVFLECVQDMDHENMFWYRQDPGLGLRLIYFSYDVKMKEKGDIPEGYSVSREKKERFSLILESASTNQTSMYLCASSETSYEQYFGPGTRLTVT.

The rearrangement joins TRBV18 to TRBJ1-2; no clear D. The CDR3 extends over 15 amino acids. Germline CDR1 is KGHSH and CDR2 is LQKENI. V lost 3 bases to trimming and J lost 3 bases, with 14 bases between them. The CDR3 region has the DNA TGTGCCAGCTCACCGAATCGTAGGAACGACTATGGCTACACCTTC. Amino acids: CASSPNRRNDYGYTF.

The chain has TRBV7-6 and TRBJ2-1; D is ambiguous. From germline, CDR1 is SGHVS and CDR2 FNYEAQ. Trimming pared 2 bases from V and 7 bases from J, leaving 12 bases between. The CDR3 covers 14 residues. Written as DNA, the CDR3 is TGTGCCAGCAGCTTACGGACCGCCCCAAATGAGCAGTTCTTC. It codes for CASSLRTAPNEQFF.

This chain connects TRBV4-1 to TRBJ2-1; TRBD1 matches at 10 bases. CDR3 length: 15 amino acids. CDR1 MGHRA and CDR2 YSYEKL come from the germline V gene. V gave up 1 base and J gave up 8 bases; unmatched junction bases: 5. CDR3 residues: CASSQVGTGVYEQFF. CDR3 nucleotide sequence: TGCGCCAGCAGCCAAGTGGGGACAGGGGTCTATGAGCAGTTCTTC.

The chain has TRBV30 and TRBJ2-3, with TRBD2 matching 7 bases. The V segment lost 2 bases and the J segment 0 bases; nucleotides outside the gene matches: 2. The CDR3 is 14 amino acids. CDR1 GTSNPN and CDR2 SVGIG come from the germline V gene (reference sequence). CDR3 sequence (DNA): TGTGCCTGGAGTCGGACTAGTAGCACAGATACGCAGTATTTT. It translates to CAWSRTSSTDTQYF.

The chain has TRBV7-3 and TRBJ1-1; 8 bases line up with TRBD1. Looked up from germline, CDR1 is SGHTA and CDR2 is FQGTGA. Losses at the gene ends were 4 bases for V and 10 bases for J; bases not matched to a gene: 11. The CDR3 totals 14 residues. The CDR3 loop reads CASSSTGAPDTAFF. CDR3 DNA sequence: TGTGCCAGCAGCTCGACAGGGGCTCCTGACACAGCTTTCTTT. Drawing the rest from reference TRBV7-3 and TRBJ1-1, the complete variable domain is GAGVSQTPSNKVTEKGKYVELRCDPISGHTALYWYRQSLGQGPEFLIYFQGTGAADDSGLPNDRFFAVRPEGSVSTLKIQRTERGDSAVYLCASSSTGAPDTAFFGQGTRLTVV.

This chain uses TRBV2 with TRBJ1-2; the match to TRBD1 covers 7 bases. Looked up from germline, CDR1 is SNHLY and CDR2 is FYNNEI. The CDR3 has 14 residues. The V segment lost 2 bases and the J segment 4 bases; nucleotides outside the gene matches: 4. The CDR3 here is CASSETGAGYGYTF. DNA of the CDR3: TGTGCCAGCAGTGAAACAGGGGCAGGCTATGGCTACACCTTC.

The table lists this clone with a count of one. The chain recombines TRBV7-9 with TRBJ2-2; 12 nucleotides agree with TRBD1. The V gene's germline CDR1 is SEHNR and CDR2 FQNEAQ (reference sequence). The CDR3 totals 16 residues. V shed 4 bases and J 6 bases; nucleotides not matched to a gene: 6. As DNA, the CDR3 is TGTGCCAGCAGCTCCCGGGACAGGGGGCGCCCCGGGGAGCTGTTTTTT. Amino acids: CASSSRDRGRPGELFF.

V is TRBV5-1 and J is TRBJ1-2, with TRBD1 identical over 8 bases. The CDR3 spans 13 residues. J lost 4 bases, V lost 2 bases, and 1 base had no gene match. Germline loops: CDR1 SGHRS, CDR2 YFSETQ. The CDR3 coding sequence is TGCGCCAGCAGCTTTGGGACAGGCTATGGCTACACCTTC. Protein product: CASSFGTGYGYTF.

The chain recombines TRBV9 with TRBJ1-1; D gene uncertain. The germline CDR1 and CDR2 sequences are SGDLS and YYNGEE. The CDR3 contains 14 residues. Trimming removed 1 base at V and 4 bases at J, with 11 bases between. The CDR3 is CASSVQAGSTEAFF. The CDR3 coding sequence is TGTGCCAGCAGCGTACAGGCTGGGAGCACTGAAGCTTTCTTT.

The chain couples TRBV7-3 to TRBJ2-7; 12 bases map to TRBD2. Losses at the gene ends were 5 bases for V and 4 bases for J; bases not matched to a gene: 12. This CDR3 has 17 residues. The V gene's germline CDR1 is SGHTA and CDR2 FQGTGA. CDR3 loop: CASSQNILAGGVYEQYF. The CDR3 DNA reads as TGTGCCAGCAGCCAAAATATACTAGCGGGAGGAGTGTACGAGCAGTACTTC.

The genes are TRBV7-9 and TRBJ2-2, with TRBD1 as a possible D gene (6 bases). The CDR3 is made up of 16 amino acids. Looked up from germline, CDR1 is SEHNR and CDR2 is FQNEAQ (reference sequence). The V end lost 4 bases, the J end lost 4 bases, and 16 bases lay between the germline ends. CDR3 sequence (DNA): TGTGCCAGCAGCTGGCTTGAGGGGGAGAGCACCGGGGAGCTGTTTTTT. It specifies CASSWLEGESTGELFF.

The chain combines TRBV7-2 with TRBJ2-1, with D maybe TRBD2 (6 bases). This CDR3 is built from 13 residues. V gave up 4 bases and J gave up 6 bases, with 10 bases separating them. Germline V gene lookup returns CDR1 SGHTA and CDR2 FQGNSA. Here the CDR3 reads CASSYAGGNEQFF. CDR3 in DNA: TGTGCCAGCAGCTACGCCGGGGGCAATGAGCAGTTCTTC. Complete variable domain (other parts from reference TRBV7-2 and TRBJ2-1): GAGVSQSPSNKVTEKGKDVELRCDPISGHTALYWYRQSLGQGLEFLIYFQGNSAPDKSGLPSDRFSAERTGGSVSTLTIQRTQQEDSAVYLCASSYAGGNEQFFGPGTRLTVL.

The V call is TRBV27, the J call TRBJ2-1; D might be TRBD2 (6 bases). Germline V CDR1 and CDR2: MNHEY, SMNVEV (reference sequence). This CDR3 spans 15 amino acids. V lost 5 bases to trimming and J lost 2 bases, with 13 bases between them. The CDR3: CASSDTSSAYNEQFF. CDR3 DNA sequence: TGTGCCAGCAGTGACACTAGCAGTGCCTACAATGAGCAGTTCTTC.

The chain carries TRBV9 and TRBJ2-2, with 10 bases fitting TRBD2. The CDR3 spans 16 residues. With V trimmed by 0 bases and J by 4 bases, 3 bases remained unmatched. In germline, CDR1 is SGDLS, CDR2 YYNGEE. The CDR3 protein is CASSVGLAGATGELFF. The CDR3 nucleotides read TGTGCCAGCAGCGTAGGACTAGCGGGCGCCACCGGGGAGCTGTTTTTT.

The chain carries TRBV5-6 and TRBJ2-5, with unresolved D. The assigned J gene may be wrong: the sequence end matches TRBJ2-7 better. Germline assignment: CDR1 SGHDT and CDR2 YYEEEE. CDR3 length: 14 residues. The CDR3 DNA is TGTGCCAGCCAAACCCGTAGAAACTCCTACGAGCAGTACTTC. Residues: CASQTRRNSYEQYF.

The CDR3 sequence: CATSRSGAGELFF. The CDR3 DNA reads TGTGCCACCAGCAGGTCAGGGGCAGGGGAGCTGTTTTTT. The chain recombines TRBV15 with TRBJ2-2; possible D gene TRBD1, 6 bases. Between the trimmed V and J ends, which lost 3 bases and 8 bases, there was a span of 10 bases. The length of the CDR3 is 13 residues. Per the germline V gene, CDR1 is LNHNV and CDR2 is YYDKDF (reference sequence).

The rearrangement joins TRBV5-6 to TRBJ2-2; 12 nucleotides match TRBD2. After removal of 0 bases from V and 2 bases from J, the junction contained 8 bases not matched to a gene. The CDR3 runs to 19 residues. The germline CDR1 and CDR2 sequences are SGHDT and YYEEEE. The CDR3 DNA reads as TGTGCCAGCAGCTTGGGTCCACTAGCGGGGGGACTTAACACCGGGGAGCTGTTTTTT. Translated: CASSLGPLAGGLNTGELFF.

This clone was detected once. V and J are TRBV28 and TRBJ2-1, with D possibly being TRBD1 (5 bases). This CDR3 spans 17 amino acids. CDR1 and CDR2 from the germline V gene are MDHEN and SYDVKM. Trimming removed 6 bases at V and 0 bases at J, with 18 bases between. The CDR3 DNA reads TGTGCCAGCAGCTCGGACACATTAGTTTTCTCCTACAATGAGCAGTTCTTC. It translates to CASSSDTLVFSYNEQFF.

The CDR3 here is CASSLPGTQGEQYF. The CDR3 bases are TGTGCCAGCAGCTTACCGGGGACCCAAGGCGAGCAGTACTTC. The chain has TRBV6-5 and TRBJ2-7; D possibly matches TRBD1 or TRBD2 (5 bases each). The CDR3 is 14 residues long. V was shortened by 6 bases and J by 6 bases, with 18 bases between the two germline ends. CDR1 is MNHEY and CDR2 is SVGAGI in the germline V gene.

The J gene is TRBJ2-7, the V gene TRBV7-2; no clear D gene. The CDR3 runs to 12 residues. Germline CDR1 reads SGHTA; CDR2 reads FQGNSA. Between the trimmed V and J ends, which lost 1 base and 4 bases, there was a span of 5 bases. The CDR3 DNA reads TGTGCCAGCAGCTTAGAGCCATACGAGCAGTACTTC. Residues: CASSLEPYEQYF.

CDR3 residues: CASSEGGRVVGGYTF. The CDR3 DNA reads as TGTGCCAGCAGTGAAGGGGGCAGGGTTGTCGGTGGCTACACCTTC. The chain joins TRBV2 to TRBJ1-2, with D possibly being TRBD1 (5 bases). CDR3 length: 15 amino acids. Germline-derived CDR1 and CDR2 are SNHLY and FYNNEI. The V end was cut by 1 base, the J end by 7 bases, with 16 bases between.

This chain links TRBV19 with TRBJ2-1; D is possibly TRBD2 (6 bases). Trimming removed 11 bases at V and 4 bases at J, with 15 bases between. In germline, CDR1 is LNHDA, CDR2 SQIVND (reference sequence). This CDR3 has 13 residues. The CDR3 DNA reads TGTGCCGTTACCGGGACTCGGTACAATGAGCAGTTCTTC. The encoded protein is CAVTGTRYNEQFF. The whole variable domain, filled in from reference TRBV19 and TRBJ2-1, reads DGGITQSPKYLFRKEGQNVTLSCEQNLNHDAMYWYRQDPGQGLRLIYYSQIVNDFQKGDIAEGYSVSREKKESFPLTVTSAQKNPTAFYLCAVTGTRYNEQFFGPGTRLTVL.

The chain couples TRBV5-6 to TRBJ2-1, with D possibly matching TRBD2 (6 bases). This CDR3 contains 15 residues. Germline V gene data show CDR1 as SGHDT and CDR2 as YYEEEE. The V gene lost 3 bases and the J gene lost 6 bases, with 16 bases spanning the gap. CDR3: CASSWDSGTSNEQFF. The CDR3 DNA reads TGTGCCAGCAGCTGGGACTCAGGGACCAGCAATGAGCAGTTCTTC. Variable domain in full (rest from reference TRBV5-6 and TRBJ2-1): DAGVTQSPTHLIKTRGQQVTLRCSPKSGHDTVSWYQQALGQGPQFIFQYYEEEERQRGNFPDRFSGHQFPNYSSELNVNALLLGDSALYLCASSWDSGTSNEQFFGPGTRLTVL.

V gene TRBV5-1 combines with J gene TRBJ1-1; D is undetermined. The CDR3 is 15 residues long. The germline V and J ends were trimmed by 0 bases and 1 base, with 10 bases remaining between them. Per the germline V gene, CDR1 is SGHRS and CDR2 is YFSETQ. CDR3 sequence: CASSLGSGSNTEAFF. The CDR3 region has the DNA TGCGCCAGCAGCTTGGGGTCAGGCTCGAACACTGAAGCTTTCTTT. The full variable domain, completed using reference TRBV5-1 and TRBJ1-1, is KAGVTQTPRYLIKTRGQQVTLSCSPISGHRSVSWYQQTPGQGLQFLFEYFSETQRNKGNFPGRFSGRQFSNSRSEMNVSTLELGDSALYLCASSLGSGSNTEAFFGQGTRLTVV.

This chain links TRBV7-7 with TRBJ2-5, with D possibly matching TRBD1 (6 bases). CDR3 size: 14 residues. V gave up 4 bases and J gave up 5 bases, with 14 bases separating them. CDR1 and CDR2 (germline): SSHAT, FNYEAQ (reference sequence). The CDR3, as DNA: TGTGCCAGCAGCTATGACAGGTCTGGGGAGACCCAGTACTTC. Residues: CASSYDRSGETQYF.

The V and J genes are TRBV29-1 and TRBJ2-7, with no clear D. CDR3 length equals 15 residues. The V gene lost 1 base and the J gene lost 2 bases, with 15 bases spanning the gap. Germline CDR1 is SQVTM and CDR2 is ANQGSEA. The CDR3 spells CSVEGGIKPAYEQYF. Written as DNA, the CDR3 is TGCAGCGTTGAAGGTGGGATTAAACCGGCCTACGAGCAGTACTTC.

This clone was seen a few times. The rearrangement uses TRBV5-6 and TRBJ2-5; 12 bases map to TRBD1. Germline loops: CDR1 SGHDT, CDR2 YYEEEE. J was trimmed by 5 bases and V by 2 bases; bases with no gene match: 4. CDR3 size: 15 residues. The CDR3, as DNA: TGTGCCAGCAGCTTTGGGACAGGGGGCCGGGAGACCCAGTACTTC. Protein: CASSFGTGGRETQYF. The variable domain in full, with the rest retrieved from reference TRBV5-6 and TRBJ2-5, is DAGVTQSPTHLIKTRGQQVTLRCSPKSGHDTVSWYQQALGQGPQFIFQYYEEEERQRGNFPDRFSGHQFPNYSSELNVNALLLGDSALYLCASSFGTGGRETQYFGPGTRLLVL.

The chain carries TRBV7-8 and TRBJ2-3, with 8 bases matching TRBD2. V gave up 2 bases and J gave up 2 bases; unmatched junction bases: 6. Germline CDR1 SGHVS, CDR2 FQNEAQ. This CDR3 has 16 residues. The CDR3 loop reads CASSLLAGTPTDTQYF. CDR3 nucleotide sequence: TGTGCCAGCAGCTTATTAGCGGGGACGCCCACAGATACGCAGTATTTT.

V is TRBV9 and J is TRBJ2-1; 7 bases map to TRBD2. CDR1 is SGDLS, CDR2 YYNGEE, per germline. The CDR3 totals 15 residues. Trimming removed 0 bases from V and 1 base from J; junction bases left unmatched: 1. CDR3 sequence reads: CASSVDGGSYNEQFF. The CDR3 nucleotides are TGTGCCAGCAGCGTAGACGGGGGGTCCTACAATGAGCAGTTCTTC.

The rearrangement links TRBV4-3 to TRBJ2-3; the match to TRBD2 covers 9 bases. This CDR3 region has 16 residues. The germline CDR1 and CDR2 sequences are LGHNA and YSLEER. The junction had 7 bases not matched to a gene; V was cut back by 5 bases and J by 1 base. This chain's CDR3 is CASSFGTSLGTDTQYF. In DNA form, the CDR3 reads TGCGCCAGCAGCTTTGGGACTAGCTTAGGCACAGATACGCAGTATTTT.

The rearrangement uses TRBV15 and TRBJ1-4, with no clear D. Germline CDR1 and CDR2: LNHNV and YYDKDF (reference sequence). The CDR3 totals 14 residues. Deletions cut 0 bases from V and 7 bases from J, with 9 bases between. The CDR3 bases are TGTGCCACCAGCAGAGAGGGTAGCCGTGAAAAACTGTTTTTT. Encoded protein: CATSREGSREKLFF.